This T cell receptor (beta chain) was captured in a study of regulatory T cells in long-lasting Graves disease. The table lists this clonotype with a few counts. CDR1 and CDR2 (germline): MNHEY, SMNVEV (reference sequence). The CDR3 has 15 amino acids. Trimming cost V 5 bases and J 1 base, with 15 bases left between them. Time point denoted: persistent/refractory GD, antithyroid drugs over 5 years with positive TRAb. RNA from PBMCs was the source of the TCR library. Arm-PCR of CDR3 regions and iRepertoire HTBI primers were used to build TCR beta libraries. TCRdb recomputed calls from the multiplex PCR reads with MiXCR, one row per CDR3 protein. The sample gives about 660,000 distinct CDR3 sequences, around 30% of which show up once; roughly 41% is in the top ten.

The V gene is TRBV27, the J gene TRBJ2-7; no firm D call. Sequenced here: peripheral blood mononuclear cells (PBMCs), sampled when the disease was refractory, from a patient treated with antithyroid drugs. The sequence came from a female donor with Graves disease. The CDR3 DNA reads as TGTGCCAGCAGTAGAGGTCGATTCTCATCCTACGAGCAGTACTTC. It encodes CASSRGRFSSYEQYF.